This TCR beta chain comes out of a study of technical replicates of blood from several donors. This table comes from immunoSEQ multiplex PCR, and its TCRdb copy is limited to in-frame clones, with some not included. The repertoire holds more than 75,000 clones, with about 94% as singletons. This CDR3 contains 15 residues. V lost 0 bases, J lost 7 bases, and 6 bases stayed unmatched. Germline-derived CDR1 and CDR2 are SGDLS and YYNGEE. The sample taken for sequencing was T cells isolated from PBMCs. The source of this sequence is a human donor in good health. This chain links TRBV9 with TRBJ2-4; TRBD2 matches 8 bases. The CDR3 region is CASSVGSSGTNIQYF. Written as DNA, the CDR3 is TGTGCCAGCAGCGTAGGAAGTAGCGGGACGAACATTCAGTACTTC. The whole variable domain, remainder taken from reference TRBV9 and TRBJ2-4, is DSGVTQTPKHLITATGQRVTLRCSPRSGDLSVYWYQQSLDQGLQFLIQYYNGEERAKGNILERFSAQQFPDLHSELNLSSLELGDSALYFCASSVGSSGTNIQYFGAGTRLSVL.